The 8 T cell receptor beta chains listed next were all sequenced from one sample in a study of T cell repertoires in aging, cancer and after chemotherapy. Amplification of TCR beta used genomic DNA extracted from peripheral blood. A mixed TRB-A/B primer pool amplified rearranged TRB by multiplex touch-down PCR. TCRdb itself ran the multiplex PCR reads through MiXCR, one entry per CDR3 protein. Among under 2,500 distinct CDR3 sequences listed, over 25% were seen once. What was sequenced was blood. The receptors were sampled from a human donor in good health.

The chain couples TRBV20-1 to TRBJ2-7; 7 bases match TRBD2. The V segment lost 2 bases and the J segment 4 bases; nucleotides outside the gene matches: 8. This CDR3 contains 14 residues. Germline CDR1 DFQATT, CDR2 SNEGSKA (reference sequence). CDR3 bases: TGCAGTGCTAGAAGCGCTAGCGGAGGGTACGAGCAGTACTTC. Translating it yields CSARSASGGYEQYF.

This clonotype is deemed medium-sized (0.01 to 0.1%). J is TRBJ1-1 and V is TRBV5-4; 7 positions match TRBD1. The CDR3 is made up of 13 amino acids. The germline CDR1 and CDR2 sequences are SGHNT and YYREEE (reference sequence). V lost 7 bases, J lost 6 bases, and 9 bases stayed unmatched. CDR3 nucleotide sequence: TGTGCCAGCCGCCCATCAGGGGGGCCTGAAGCTTTCTTT. It codes for CASRPSGGPEAFF.

A note on this clonotype: A much larger clone lies a single base off, so this may be a read error. This chain connects TRBV5-1 to TRBJ2-6; no clear D gene. Germline V gene data show CDR1 as SGHRS and CDR2 as YFSETQ. V lost 0 bases, J lost 2 bases, and 12 bases lay in between. The CDR3 is made up of 17 amino acids. CDR3 loop: CASSLDQGATGANVLTF. The CDR3 nucleotides are TGCGCCAGCAGCTTGGACCAAGGAGCAACTGGGGCCAACGTCCTGACTTTC.

J is TRBJ2-3 and V is TRBV20-1; D remains ambiguous. In germline, CDR1 is DFQATT, CDR2 SNEGSKA (reference sequence). The CDR3 is 14 amino acids. Trimming cost V 1 base and J 5 bases, with 13 bases left between them. CDR3 nucleotides: TGCAGTGCTAGAGCGGCGAGGATGGTAGATACGCAGTATTTT. It is translated as CSARAARMVDTQYF.

This clonotype has just a few counts. This chain links TRBV6-5 with TRBJ1-1; perhaps TRBD1 as D (5 bases). The CDR3 sequence is 14 residues long. Germline CDR1 is MNHEY and CDR2 is SVGAGI. The V end was cut by 8 bases, the J end by 1 base, with 14 bases between. CDR3 in amino acids: CASSPRRGNTEAFF. The CDR3 DNA follows: TGTGCCAGCTCACCACGTAGGGGGAACACTGAAGCTTTCTTT.

Regarding this clonotype: One end of the junction varies from germline; a read error may be responsible. The gene calls are TRBV5-6 and TRBJ2-2; possibly TRBD2 for D (5 bases). The CDR3 loop spans 11 amino acids. Germline loops: CDR1 SGHDT, CDR2 YYEEEE. CDR3 protein: CASRDRWEPFF. CDR3 nucleotide sequence: TGTGCCAGCAGGGATAGGTGGGAGCCGTTTTTT.

Within the sample, this clonotype is medium-sized. The V and J genes are TRBV6-1 and TRBJ1-1; D is undetermined. The length of the CDR3 is 14 residues. Trimming shortened V by 1 base and J by 7 bases, and 13 bases separated the two germline ends. Germline CDR1 is MNHNS and CDR2 is SASEGT. CDR3 region: CASSEVRRLSEAFF. In DNA form, the CDR3 reads TGTGCCAGCAGTGAAGTTAGGAGGTTGAGTGAAGCTTTCTTT.

This clonotype was found a few times. V and J are TRBV10-3 and TRBJ2-1, with D hard to call. The CDR3 totals 11 residues. V was trimmed by 6 bases and J by 10 bases, leaving 10 bases between them. CDR1 is ENHRY, CDR2 SYGVKD, per germline. For the CDR3, the DNA is TGTGCCATCAGGTTGATGAACGAGCAGTTCTTC. This gives the protein CAIRLMNEQFF.